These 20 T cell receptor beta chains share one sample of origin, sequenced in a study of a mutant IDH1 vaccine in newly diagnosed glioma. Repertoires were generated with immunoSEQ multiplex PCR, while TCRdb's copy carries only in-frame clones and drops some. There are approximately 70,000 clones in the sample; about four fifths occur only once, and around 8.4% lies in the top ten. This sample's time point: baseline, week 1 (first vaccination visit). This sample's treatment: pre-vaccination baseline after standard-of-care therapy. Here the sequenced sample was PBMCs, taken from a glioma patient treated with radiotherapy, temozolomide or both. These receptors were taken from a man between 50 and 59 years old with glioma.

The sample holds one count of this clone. This chain's CDR3 is CASSSRDRGGTGELFF. The CDR3 nucleotides are TGTGCCAGCAGCTCCCGGGACAGGGGCGGCACCGGGGAGCTGTTTTTT. The V call is TRBV6-8, the J call TRBJ2-2, with TRBD1 matching over 10 bases. J was trimmed by 4 bases and V by 6 bases; bases with no gene match: 8. Germline V gives CDR1 MNHGY, CDR2 SAAAGT. The CDR3 extends over 16 amino acids.

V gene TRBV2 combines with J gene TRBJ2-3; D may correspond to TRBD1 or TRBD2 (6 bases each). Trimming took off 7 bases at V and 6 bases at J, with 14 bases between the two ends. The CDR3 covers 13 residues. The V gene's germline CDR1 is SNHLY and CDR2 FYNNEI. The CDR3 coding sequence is TGTGCCAGCACGGGGGCGGCTTTGGATACGCAGTATTTT. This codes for CASTGAALDTQYF. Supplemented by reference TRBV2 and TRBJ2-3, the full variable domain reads EPEVTQTPSHQVTQMGQEVILRCVPISNHLYFYWYRQILGQKVEFLVSFYNNEISEKSEIFDDQFSVERPDGSNFTLKIRSTKLEDSAMYFCASTGAALDTQYFGPGTRLTVL.

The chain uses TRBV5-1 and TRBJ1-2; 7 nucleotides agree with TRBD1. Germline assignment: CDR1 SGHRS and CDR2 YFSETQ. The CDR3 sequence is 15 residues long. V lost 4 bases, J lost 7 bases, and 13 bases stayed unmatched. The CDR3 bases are TGCGCCAGCAGCCCCACCGGGACAGCCTCCCGTGGCTACACCTTC. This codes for CASSPTGTASRGYTF.

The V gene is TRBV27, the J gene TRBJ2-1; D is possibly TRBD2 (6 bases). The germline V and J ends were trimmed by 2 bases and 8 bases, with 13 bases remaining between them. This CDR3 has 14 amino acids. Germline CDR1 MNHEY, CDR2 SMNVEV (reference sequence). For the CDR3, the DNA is TGTGCCAGCAGTTTAGTCGGAGGGCACGATGAGCAGTTCTTC. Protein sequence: CASSLVGGHDEQFF.

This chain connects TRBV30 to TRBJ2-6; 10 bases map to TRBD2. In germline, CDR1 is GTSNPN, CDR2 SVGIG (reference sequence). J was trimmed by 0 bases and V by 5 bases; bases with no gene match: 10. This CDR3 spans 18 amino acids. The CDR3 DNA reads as TGTGCCTGGTCGGATCTAGCGGGGGCCAACTCTGGGGCCAACGTCCTGACTTTC. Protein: CAWSDLAGANSGANVLTF.

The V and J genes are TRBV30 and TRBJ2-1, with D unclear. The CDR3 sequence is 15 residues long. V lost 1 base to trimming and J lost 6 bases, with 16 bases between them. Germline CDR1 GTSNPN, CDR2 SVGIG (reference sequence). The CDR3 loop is CAWSGGFTTPNEQFF. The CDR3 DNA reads TGTGCCTGGAGTGGAGGTTTCACGACCCCCAATGAGCAGTTCTTC.

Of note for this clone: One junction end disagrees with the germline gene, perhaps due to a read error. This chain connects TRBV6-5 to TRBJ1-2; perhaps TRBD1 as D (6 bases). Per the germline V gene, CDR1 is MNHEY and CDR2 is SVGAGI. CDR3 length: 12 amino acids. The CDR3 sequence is CASRDSLYSYTF. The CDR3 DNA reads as TGTGCCAGCAGGGACAGCCTCTATAGCTACACCTTC.

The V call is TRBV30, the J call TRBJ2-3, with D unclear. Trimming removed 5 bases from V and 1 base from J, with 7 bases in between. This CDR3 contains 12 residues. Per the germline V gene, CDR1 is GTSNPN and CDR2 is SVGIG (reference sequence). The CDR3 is CAWETRTDTQYF. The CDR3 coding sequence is TGTGCCTGGGAAACCCGCACAGATACGCAGTATTTT.

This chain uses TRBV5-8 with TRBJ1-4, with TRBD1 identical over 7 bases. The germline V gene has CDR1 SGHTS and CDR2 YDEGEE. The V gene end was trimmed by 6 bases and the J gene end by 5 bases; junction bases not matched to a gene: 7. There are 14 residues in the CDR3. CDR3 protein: CASTSQGTNEKLFF. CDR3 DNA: TGTGCCAGCACCTCACAGGGGACCAATGAAAAACTGTTTTTT.

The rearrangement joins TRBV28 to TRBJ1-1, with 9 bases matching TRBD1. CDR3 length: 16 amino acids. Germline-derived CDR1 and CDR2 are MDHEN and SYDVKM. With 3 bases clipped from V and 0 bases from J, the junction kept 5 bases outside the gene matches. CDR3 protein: CASSFRWTGVNTEAFF. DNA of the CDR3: TGTGCCAGCAGTTTTCGCTGGACAGGGGTGAACACTGAAGCTTTCTTT.

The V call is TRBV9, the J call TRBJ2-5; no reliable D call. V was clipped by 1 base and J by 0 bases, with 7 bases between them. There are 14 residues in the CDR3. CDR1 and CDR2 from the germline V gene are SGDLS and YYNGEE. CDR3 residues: CASSVTQHQETQYF. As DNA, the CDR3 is TGTGCCAGCAGCGTAACACAGCACCAAGAGACCCAGTACTTC.

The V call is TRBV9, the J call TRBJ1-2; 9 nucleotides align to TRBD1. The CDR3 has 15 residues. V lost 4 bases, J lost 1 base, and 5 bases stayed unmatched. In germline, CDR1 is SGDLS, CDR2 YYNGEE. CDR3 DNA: TGTGCCAGCAGCATACTGGGACAGGGTAACTATGGCTACACCTTC. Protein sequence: CASSILGQGNYGYTF.

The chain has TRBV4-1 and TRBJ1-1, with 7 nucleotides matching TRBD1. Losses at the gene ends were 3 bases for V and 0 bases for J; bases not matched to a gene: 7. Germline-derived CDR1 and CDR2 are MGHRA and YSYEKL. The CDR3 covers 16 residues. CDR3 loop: CASSQGTDLMNTEAFF. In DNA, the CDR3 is TGCGCCAGCAGCCAGGGGACAGACCTCATGAACACTGAAGCTTTCTTT.

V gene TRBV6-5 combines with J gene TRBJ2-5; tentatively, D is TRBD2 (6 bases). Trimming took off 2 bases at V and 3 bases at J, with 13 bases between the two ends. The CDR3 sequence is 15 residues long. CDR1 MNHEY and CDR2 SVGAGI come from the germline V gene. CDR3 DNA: TGTGCCAGCAGTTACCTCGGGACGGGGGAAGAGACCCAGTACTTC. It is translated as CASSYLGTGEETQYF.

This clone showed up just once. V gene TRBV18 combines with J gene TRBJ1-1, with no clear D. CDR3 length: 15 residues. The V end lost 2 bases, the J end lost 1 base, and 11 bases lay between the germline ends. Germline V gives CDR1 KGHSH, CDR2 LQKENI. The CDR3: CASSPTAAPNTEAFF. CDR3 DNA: TGTGCCAGCTCACCAACGGCGGCCCCGAACACTGAAGCTTTCTTT.

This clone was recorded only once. CDR3: CASSLSMTQYF. CDR3 nucleotides: TGTGCCAGCAGCTTGAGCATGACCCAGTACTTC. The J gene is TRBJ2-5, the V gene TRBV5-6; D gene ambiguous. This CDR3 is 11 amino acids long. Per the germline V gene, CDR1 is SGHDT and CDR2 is YYEEEE. V lost 1 base, J lost 7 bases, and 5 bases lay in between.

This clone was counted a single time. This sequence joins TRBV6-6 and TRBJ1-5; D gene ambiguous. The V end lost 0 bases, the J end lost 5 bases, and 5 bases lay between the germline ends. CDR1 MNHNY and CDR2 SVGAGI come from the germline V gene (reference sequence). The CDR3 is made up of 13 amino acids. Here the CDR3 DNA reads TGTGCCAGCAGTTACTCGGAAGATCAGCCCCAGCATTTT. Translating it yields CASSYSEDQPQHF.

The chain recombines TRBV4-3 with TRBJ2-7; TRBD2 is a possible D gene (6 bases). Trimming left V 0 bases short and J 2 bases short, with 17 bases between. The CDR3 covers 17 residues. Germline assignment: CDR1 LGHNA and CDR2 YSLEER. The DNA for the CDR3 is TGCGCCAGCAGCCAAGATGGGGGGAGGACGGCCCCCTACGAGCAGTACTTC. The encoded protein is CASSQDGGRTAPYEQYF.

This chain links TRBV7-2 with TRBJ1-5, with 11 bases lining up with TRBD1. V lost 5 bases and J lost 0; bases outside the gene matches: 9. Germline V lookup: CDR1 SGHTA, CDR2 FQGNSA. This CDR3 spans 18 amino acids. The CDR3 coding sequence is TGTGCCAGCAGCCCCGGGACAGGGGGGATATATAGCAATCAGCCCCAGCATTTT. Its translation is CASSPGTGGIYSNQPQHF.

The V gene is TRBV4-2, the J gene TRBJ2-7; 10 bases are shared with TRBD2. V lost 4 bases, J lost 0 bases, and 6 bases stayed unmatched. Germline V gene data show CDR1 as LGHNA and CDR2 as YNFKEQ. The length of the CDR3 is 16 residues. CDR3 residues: CASSPDPSGSSYEQYF. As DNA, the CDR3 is TGTGCCAGCAGCCCAGATCCTAGCGGGAGCTCCTACGAGCAGTACTTC.